The entry that follows covers one T cell receptor (beta chain) sequence. The target antigen is unknown. J lost 5 bases, V lost 4 bases, and 4 bases had no gene match. This CDR3 region has 14 residues. In germline, CDR1 is LNHDA, CDR2 SQIVND (reference sequence). The sample originates from a study of OX40 agonist ivuxolimab in advanced cancers. Whole-study context: The drug used for patients, ivuxolimab, was an agonistic anti-OX40 (CD134) antibody. Patients were infused with ivuxolimab every 2 weeks at 0.01 to 10 mg/kg.

Data came from immunoSEQ multiplex PCR; TCRdb stores just in-frame clones and leaves some out. Of 65,000 to 95,000 clones listed, about 84% are singletons. The study's findings and limits: Antigen targets of the expanded peripheral T cells went undetermined.

Sequenced material: CD4+ or CD8+ T cells sorted from blood, taken in a trial of the OX40 agonist ivuxolimab. The source is an adult with an advanced solid tumor such as melanoma, head and neck, liver or kidney cancer. The chain couples TRBV19 to TRBJ1-2; 10 nucleotides agree with TRBD1. CDR3 nucleotide sequence: TGTGCCAGTAGTAGGGGGGACAGGGGATATGGCTACACCTTC. This translates into CASSRGDRGYGYTF.